The 11 T cell receptor beta chains below all came from one sample that was sequenced in a study of OX40 agonist ivuxolimab in advanced cancers. This table comes from immunoSEQ multiplex PCR, and its TCRdb copy is limited to in-frame clones, with some not included. The sample records about 64,000 clones, around 93% being singletons. Material: CD4+ or CD8+ T cells sorted from blood, obtained in a trial of the OX40 agonist ivuxolimab. All receptors derive from an adult with an advanced solid tumor such as melanoma, head and neck, liver or kidney cancer.

V and J are TRBV9 and TRBJ2-6; D gene ambiguous. In germline, CDR1 is SGDLS, CDR2 YYNGEE. The ends were cut back, 4 bases at V and 1 base at J, with 9 bases in the middle. This CDR3 spans 15 amino acids. CDR3 protein: CASSLTDSGANVLTF. The CDR3 DNA sequence: TGTGCCAGCAGCCTTACAGATTCTGGGGCCAACGTCCTGACTTTC.

The genes are TRBV5-5 and TRBJ1-4; D is ambiguous. Germline V CDR1 and CDR2: SGHKS, YYEKEE (reference sequence). V lost 4 bases to trimming and J lost 5 bases, with 15 bases between them. This CDR3 is built from 15 residues. CDR3 region: CASSTQDGWNEKLFF. The CDR3 coding sequence is TGTGCCAGCAGCACCCAGGACGGGTGGAATGAAAAACTGTTTTTT.

The V call is TRBV6-5, the J call TRBJ2-5; possibly TRBD2 for D (7 bases). The V gene's germline CDR1 is MNHEY and CDR2 SVGAGI. This CDR3 is 16 amino acids long. V gave up 1 base and J gave up 4 bases, with 16 bases separating them. CDR3 sequence: CASSYYDGGAGETQYF. The CDR3 region has the DNA TGTGCCAGCAGTTACTATGATGGGGGGGCGGGAGAGACCCAGTACTTC.

The chain is built from TRBV28 and TRBJ1-4; TRBD1 matches 8 bases. The V gene's germline CDR1 is MDHEN and CDR2 SYDVKM. CDR3 length: 13 amino acids. Losses at the gene ends were 8 bases for V and 5 bases for J; bases not matched to a gene: 4. The CDR3 DNA reads as TGTGCCAGCTGGGACAGGACCAATGAAAAACTGTTTTTT. Encoded protein: CASWDRTNEKLFF.

J is TRBJ2-5 and V is TRBV2; D uncertain. The CDR3 length is 11 residues. Per the germline V gene, CDR1 is SNHLY and CDR2 is FYNNEI. V shed 10 bases and J shed 5 bases, with 11 bases lying between them. DNA of the CDR3: TGTGCCAACTCCCGTGTGGAGACCCAGTACTTC. As protein: CANSRVETQYF.

The genes are TRBV27 and TRBJ1-5; no definite D call. CDR1 is MNHEY, CDR2 SMNVEV, per germline (reference sequence). The V end lost 0 bases, the J end lost 0 bases, and 9 bases lay between the germline ends. This CDR3 has 16 residues. CDR3: CASSLSRSTSNQPQHF. CDR3 nucleotides: TGTGCCAGCAGTTTATCTCGGAGCACTAGCAATCAGCCCCAGCATTTT.

J is TRBJ2-3 and V is TRBV7-9; 8 bases align to TRBD1. Germline V lookup: CDR1 SEHNR, CDR2 FQNEAQ (reference sequence). The V gene end was trimmed by 5 bases and the J gene end by 4 bases; junction bases not matched to a gene: 5. The CDR3 consists of 14 residues. CDR3 DNA: TGTGCCAGCAGCCCGGACAGGGTCGCAGATACGCAGTATTTT. It translates to CASSPDRVADTQYF.

This sequence joins TRBV19 and TRBJ2-7; D unresolved. CDR3 length equals 13 residues. V lost 5 bases, J lost 4 bases, and 12 bases lay in between. In germline, CDR1 is LNHDA, CDR2 SQIVND (reference sequence). CDR3 loop: CASSDDLSYEQYF. The CDR3 bases are TGTGCCAGTAGTGATGACTTGTCATACGAGCAGTACTTC.

The chain links TRBV23-1 to TRBJ2-1, with 10 bases matching TRBD1. TRBV23-1 is an open reading frame whose function is uncertain. V shed 4 bases, J shed 7 bases, and the junction held 1 base outside the gene matches. This CDR3 has 13 amino acids. The CDR3 sequence: CASSRDRGNEQFF. CDR3 nucleotide sequence: TGCGCCAGCAGTCGGGACAGGGGAAATGAGCAGTTCTTC.

V and J are TRBV7-9 and TRBJ2-3; no clear D. The V end lost 2 bases, the J end lost 2 bases, and 2 bases lay between the germline ends. The CDR3 has 12 amino acids. Germline V gene sequence: CDR1 SEHNR, CDR2 FQNEAQ (reference sequence). CDR3 in amino acids: CASSLLTDTQYF. The CDR3 DNA reads TGTGCCAGCAGCTTACTCACAGATACGCAGTATTTT.

The gene calls are TRBV5-1 and TRBJ2-3; 11 bases are shared with TRBD2. The CDR3 is 16 residues long. Germline CDR1 is SGHRS and CDR2 is YFSETQ. With V trimmed by 4 bases and J by 0 bases, 4 bases remained unmatched. CDR3 amino acids: CASSVGTSGSTDTQYF. The DNA of the CDR3 is TGCGCCAGCAGCGTCGGGACTAGCGGTAGCACAGATACGCAGTATTTT.